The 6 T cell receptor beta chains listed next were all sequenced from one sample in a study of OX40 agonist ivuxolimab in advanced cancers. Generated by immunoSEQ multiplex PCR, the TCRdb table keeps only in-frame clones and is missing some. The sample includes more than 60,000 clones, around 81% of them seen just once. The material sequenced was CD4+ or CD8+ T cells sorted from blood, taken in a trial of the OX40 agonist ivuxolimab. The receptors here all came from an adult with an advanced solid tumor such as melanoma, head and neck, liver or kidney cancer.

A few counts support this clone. CDR3 in DNA: TGTGCCAGCAGCGAACCGGGATCGTACGAGCAGTACTTC. It encodes CASSEPGSYEQYF. The rearrangement links TRBV11-2 to TRBJ2-7, with D possibly being TRBD2 (5 bases). This CDR3 spans 13 amino acids. Germline V gene lookup returns CDR1 SGHAT and CDR2 FQNNGV. Trimming pared 5 bases from V and 4 bases from J, leaving 12 bases between.

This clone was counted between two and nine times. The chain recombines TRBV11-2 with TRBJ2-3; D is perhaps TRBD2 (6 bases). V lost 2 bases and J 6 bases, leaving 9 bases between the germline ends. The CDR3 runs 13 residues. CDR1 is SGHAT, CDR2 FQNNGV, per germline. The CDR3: CASSLSTSDTQYF. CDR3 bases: TGTGCCAGCAGCTTATCGACTAGTGATACGCAGTATTTT.

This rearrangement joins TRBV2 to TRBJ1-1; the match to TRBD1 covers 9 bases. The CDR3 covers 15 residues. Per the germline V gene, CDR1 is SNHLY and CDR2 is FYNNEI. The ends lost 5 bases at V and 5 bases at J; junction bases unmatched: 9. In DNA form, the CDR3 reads TGTGCCAGCAGTAATAGACAGGGGGTAGAGACTGAAGCTTTCTTT. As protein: CASSNRQGVETEAFF.

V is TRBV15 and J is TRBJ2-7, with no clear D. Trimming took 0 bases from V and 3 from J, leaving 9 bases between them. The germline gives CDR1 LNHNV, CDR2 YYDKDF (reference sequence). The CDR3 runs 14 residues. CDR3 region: CATSREVINYEQYF. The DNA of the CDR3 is TGTGCCACCAGCAGAGAGGTGATAAACTACGAGCAGTACTTC.

This CDR3 is CASSPLAGGYNEQFF. CDR3 DNA: TGTGCCAGTAGCCCACTAGCGGGGGGGTACAATGAGCAGTTCTTC. This sequence joins TRBV19 and TRBJ2-1, with 13 bases that match TRBD2. Germline CDR1 and CDR2: LNHDA and SQIVND (reference sequence). J lost 4 bases, V lost 6 bases, and 3 bases had no gene match. The CDR3 contains 15 residues. Complete variable domain (other parts from reference TRBV19 and TRBJ2-1): DGGITQSPKYLFRKEGQNVTLSCEQNLNHDAMYWYRQDPGQGLRLIYYSQIVNDFQKGDIAEGYSVSREKKESFPLTVTSAQKNPTAFYLCASSPLAGGYNEQFFGPGTRLTVL.

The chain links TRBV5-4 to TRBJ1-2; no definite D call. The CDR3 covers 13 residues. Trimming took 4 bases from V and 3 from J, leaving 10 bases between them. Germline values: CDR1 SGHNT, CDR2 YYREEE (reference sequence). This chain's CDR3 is CASSSLQDYGYTF. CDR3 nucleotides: TGTGCCAGCAGCAGCCTTCAGGACTATGGCTACACCTTC.